The following is a TCR beta chain sequence with its context. Sequenced by immunoSEQ multiplex PCR; TCRdb stores in-frame clones only, minus some. The table has 19,000 or so clones, 60% to 70% seen once. This entry is derived from a study of sequential checkpoint blockade in melanoma. CDR3 length equals 15 residues. V shed 6 bases, J shed 3 bases, and the junction held 7 bases outside the gene matches. Germline V CDR1 and CDR2: MNHEY, SMNVEV (reference sequence). The sample's treatment: randomized to nivolumab then ipilimumab (arm A) or the reverse (arm B). DNA-damaging chemotherapy had not been given to any patient beforehand. Live CD3+CD8+ CD19− CD56− cells were sorted from PBMCs.

The chain joins TRBV27 to TRBJ2-2; 7 positions match TRBD1. The TCR was taken from a human donor with melanoma. The input for sequencing was CD8+ T cells sorted from blood (inferred from file names), taken from a patient given nivolumab and ipilimumab in sequence. DNA of the CDR3: TGTGCCAGCAGGACAGGGATGGCGGACACCGGGGAGCTGTTTTTT. Translating it yields CASRTGMADTGELFF.